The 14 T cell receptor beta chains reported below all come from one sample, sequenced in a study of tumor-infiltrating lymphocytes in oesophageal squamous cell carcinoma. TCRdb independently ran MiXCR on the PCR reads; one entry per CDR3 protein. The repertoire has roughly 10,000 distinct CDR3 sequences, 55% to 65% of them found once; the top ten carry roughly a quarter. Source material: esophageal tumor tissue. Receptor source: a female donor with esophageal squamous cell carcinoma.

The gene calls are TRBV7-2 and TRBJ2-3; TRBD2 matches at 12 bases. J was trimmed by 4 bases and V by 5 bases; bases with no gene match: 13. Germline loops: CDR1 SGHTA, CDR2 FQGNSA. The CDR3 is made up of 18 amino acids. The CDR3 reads CASSPLAGGPEGADTQYF. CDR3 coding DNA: TGTGCCAGCAGCCCCCTAGCGGGAGGGCCGGAAGGGGCAGATACGCAGTATTTT.

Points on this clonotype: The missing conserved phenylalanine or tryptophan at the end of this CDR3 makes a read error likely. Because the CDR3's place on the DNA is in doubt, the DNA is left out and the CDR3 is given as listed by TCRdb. The CDR3 here is CASSLVGATTYVSETQYFGS. The chain carries TRBV7-2 and TRBJ2-7; no DNA check was done on the table's D call, TRBD1. The germline V gene has CDR1 SGHTA and CDR2 FQGNSA. The CDR3 is made up of 20 amino acids, end residues included.

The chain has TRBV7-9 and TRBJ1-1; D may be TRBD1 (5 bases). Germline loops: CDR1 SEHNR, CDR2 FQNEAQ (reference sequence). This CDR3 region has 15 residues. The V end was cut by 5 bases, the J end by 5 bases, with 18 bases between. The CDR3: CASSPTGTGGTEAFF. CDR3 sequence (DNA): TGTGCCAGCAGCCCAACCGGGACGGGGGGGACTGAAGCTTTCTTT.

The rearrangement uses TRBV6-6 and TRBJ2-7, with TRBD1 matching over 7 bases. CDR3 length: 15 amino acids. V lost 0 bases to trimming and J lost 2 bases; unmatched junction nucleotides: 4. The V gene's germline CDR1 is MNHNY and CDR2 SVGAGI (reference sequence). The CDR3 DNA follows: TGTGCCAGCAGTTACTCTCTGGACAGGACCTACGAGCAGTACTTC. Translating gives CASSYSLDRTYEQYF.

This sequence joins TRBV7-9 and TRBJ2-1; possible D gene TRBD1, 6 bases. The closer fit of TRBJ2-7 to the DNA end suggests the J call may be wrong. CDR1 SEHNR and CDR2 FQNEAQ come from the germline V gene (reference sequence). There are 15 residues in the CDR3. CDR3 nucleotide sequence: TGTGCCAGCAGCTTTCGCAGGGACAACAAGTACGAGCAGTACTTC. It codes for CASSFRRDNKYEQYF.

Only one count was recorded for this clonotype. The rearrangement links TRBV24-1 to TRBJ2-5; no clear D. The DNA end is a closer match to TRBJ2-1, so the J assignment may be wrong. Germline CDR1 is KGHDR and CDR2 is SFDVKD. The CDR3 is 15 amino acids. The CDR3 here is CATSDLQVTDNEQFF. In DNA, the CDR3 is TGTGCCACCAGTGATTTGCAGGTGACTGACAATGAGCAGTTCTTC.

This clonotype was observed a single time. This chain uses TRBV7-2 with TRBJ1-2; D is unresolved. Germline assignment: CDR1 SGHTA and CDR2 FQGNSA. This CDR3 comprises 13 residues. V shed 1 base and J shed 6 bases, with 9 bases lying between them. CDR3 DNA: TGTGCCAGCAGCTTAGGCCGTTTCGATGGCTACACCTTC. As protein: CASSLGRFDGYTF.

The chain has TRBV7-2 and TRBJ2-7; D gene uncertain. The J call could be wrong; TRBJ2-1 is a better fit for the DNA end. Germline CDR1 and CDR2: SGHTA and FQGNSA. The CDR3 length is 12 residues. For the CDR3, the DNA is TGTGCCAGCTCTCACCCATTTCATGAGCAGTTCTTC. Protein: CASSHPFHEQFF.

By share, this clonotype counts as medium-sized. CDR3 in amino acids: CASIVGLYNQPQHF. CDR3 nucleotide sequence: TGTGCCAGCATAGTCGGGCTTTACAATCAGCCCCAGCATTTT. The rearrangement joins TRBV6-1 to TRBJ1-5; D uncertain. V was pared by 7 bases and J by 3 bases, with 13 bases between. CDR1 is MNHNS, CDR2 SASEGT, per germline. The CDR3 consists of 14 residues.

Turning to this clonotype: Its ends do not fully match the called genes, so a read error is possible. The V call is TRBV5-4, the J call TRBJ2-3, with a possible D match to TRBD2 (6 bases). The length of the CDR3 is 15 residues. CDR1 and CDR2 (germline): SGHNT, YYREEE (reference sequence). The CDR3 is CASSSRLERADTQYF. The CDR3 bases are TGCGCCAGCAGCTCGCGGCTGGAGCGGGCAGATACGCAGTATTTT.

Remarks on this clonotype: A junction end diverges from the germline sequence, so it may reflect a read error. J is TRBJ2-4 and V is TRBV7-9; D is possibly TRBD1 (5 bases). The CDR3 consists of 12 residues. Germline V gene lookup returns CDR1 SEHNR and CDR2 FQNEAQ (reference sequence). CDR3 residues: CASSFGQGPLHF. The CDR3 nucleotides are TGTGCCAGCAGCTTCGGACAAGGACCCCTCCACTTC.

CDR3 region: CASHIGTSGGNEQFF. The DNA for the CDR3 is TGTGCCAGCCACATCGGGACTAGCGGGGGGAATGAGCAGTTCTTC. The chain carries TRBV6-1 and TRBJ2-1; 15 bases are a match to TRBD2. The CDR3 extends over 15 amino acids. V dropped 8 bases and J dropped 7; count of bases not matched to a gene: 6. CDR1 is MNHNS, CDR2 SASEGT, per germline.

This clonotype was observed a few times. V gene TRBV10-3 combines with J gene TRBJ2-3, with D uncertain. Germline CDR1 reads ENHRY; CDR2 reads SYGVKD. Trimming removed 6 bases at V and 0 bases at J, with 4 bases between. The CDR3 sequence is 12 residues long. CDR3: CAIRGSTDTQYF. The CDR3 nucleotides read TGTGCCATCAGGGGTAGCACAGATACGCAGTATTTT.

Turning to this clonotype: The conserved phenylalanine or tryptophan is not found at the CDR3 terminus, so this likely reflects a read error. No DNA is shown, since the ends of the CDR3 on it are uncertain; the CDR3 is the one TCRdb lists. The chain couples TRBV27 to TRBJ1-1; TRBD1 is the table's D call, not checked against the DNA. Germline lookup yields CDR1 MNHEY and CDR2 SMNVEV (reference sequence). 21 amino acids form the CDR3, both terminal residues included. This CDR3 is CASSLLKVGHDWGQRPDFRGQ.